This T cell receptor beta chain was identified during a study of cytomegalovirus exposure and HLA in healthy donors. The study ran its PCR with 60 Vbeta and 13 Jbeta primers. Produced via immunoSEQ multiplex PCR; TCRdb's table is partial and in-frame only. This table holds 120,000 or so clones, around 75% found once. The CDR3 runs 14 residues. V was pared by 0 bases and J by 5 bases, with 11 bases between. Germline V gives CDR1 SGDLS, CDR2 YYNGEE. This rearrangement joins TRBV9 to TRBJ1-2; no definite D call. The source material was PBMCs. This TCR came from a woman between 45 and 65 years old in good health and CMV-seronegative. CDR3 coding DNA: TGTGCCAGCAGCGTAGACCTCGGGTCTTATGGCTACACCTTC. Protein product: CASSVDLGSYGYTF.